The 30 T cell receptor beta chains below were found in one sample sequenced in a study of blood T cell repertoires in COVID-19. Libraries were prepared by immunoSEQ multiplex PCR; TCRdb keeps only in-frame clonotypes and omits some of them. The sample records roughly 200,000 clones, around 84% being singletons. The specimen sequenced was peripheral blood. Receptor source: a middle-aged man with active or convalescent COVID-19.

CDR3 protein: CAWSVGGNPYF. CDR3 bases: TGTGCCTGGAGTGTCGGGGGGAATCCGTACTTC. The chain joins TRBV30 to TRBJ2-7; TRBD2 agrees at 7 bases. Germline values: CDR1 GTSNPN, CDR2 SVGIG (reference sequence). Trimming took 0 bases from V and 12 from J; bases not matched to a gene: 5. CDR3 length equals 11 residues.

V is TRBV19 and J is TRBJ2-3; 9 bases fit TRBD2. Germline loops: CDR1 LNHDA, CDR2 SQIVND (reference sequence). The V gene end was trimmed by 5 bases and the J gene end by 6 bases; junction bases not matched to a gene: 12. The CDR3 covers 16 residues. The CDR3 is CASSLLSGGSGDTQYF. CDR3 DNA sequence: TGTGCCAGTAGTCTGCTTAGCGGGGGCTCAGGGGATACGCAGTATTTT.

This chain joins TRBV24-1 and TRBJ1-4; D gene uncertain. Germline V gives CDR1 KGHDR, CDR2 SFDVKD. With 3 bases removed from V and 10 bases from J, the gap between germline ends came to 14 bases. This CDR3 has 14 residues. The CDR3 DNA sequence: TGTGCCACCAGTGATAAAACACACGATGGAAAACTGTTTTTT. It specifies CATSDKTHDGKLFF.

The chain recombines TRBV19 with TRBJ2-2, with D possibly TRBD1 on 6 matching bases. The germline V and J ends were trimmed by 10 bases and 1 base, with 16 bases remaining between them. Germline assignment: CDR1 LNHDA and CDR2 SQIVND (reference sequence). The CDR3 sequence is 15 residues long. CDR3 nucleotides: TGTGCCACCTCGCGGACAGACCGGAACACCGGGGAGCTGTTTTTT. This gives the protein CATSRTDRNTGELFF. The full variable domain, with the rest looked up from reference TRBV19 and TRBJ2-2, is DGGITQSPKYLFRKEGQNVTLSCEQNLNHDAMYWYRQDPGQGLRLIYYSQIVNDFQKGDIAEGYSVSREKKESFPLTVTSAQKNPTAFYLCATSRTDRNTGELFFGEGSRLTVL.

This chain uses TRBV7-9 with TRBJ2-7; 14 nucleotides agree with TRBD2. Per the germline V gene, CDR1 is SEHNR and CDR2 is FQNEAQ (reference sequence). The V gene end was trimmed by 5 bases and the J gene end by 0 bases; junction bases not matched to a gene: 9. The CDR3 sequence is 18 residues long. The CDR3 sequence is CASSPGTSGGRSSYEQYF. The CDR3 region has the DNA TGTGCCAGCAGCCCCGGGACTAGCGGGGGCCGTAGCTCCTACGAGCAGTACTTC.

The rearrangement uses TRBV6-4 and TRBJ2-3; 15 nucleotides agree with TRBD2. The J segment lost 7 bases and the V segment lost 2 bases, leaving 10 bases of the junction unmatched. CDR3 size: 18 residues. Germline lookup yields CDR1 MRHNA and CDR2 SNTAGT. This CDR3 is CASSDPHPGLAGGNTQYF. In DNA, the CDR3 is TGTGCCAGCAGTGACCCCCATCCGGGACTAGCGGGGGGAAATACGCAGTATTTT.

The chain links TRBV28 to TRBJ1-2; D gene ambiguous. CDR3 length equals 14 residues. The ends were cut back, 1 base at V and 4 bases at J, with 10 bases in the middle. Germline CDR1 is MDHEN and CDR2 is SYDVKM. In DNA form, the CDR3 reads TGTGCCAGCAGTTTATTGGGAGACATCTATGGCTACACCTTC. Translating gives CASSLLGDIYGYTF.

The chain recombines TRBV6-5 with TRBJ1-3, with TRBD1 matching over 9 bases. The CDR3 is made up of 15 amino acids. V lost 8 bases to trimming and J lost 3 bases; unmatched junction nucleotides: 8. Germline V gives CDR1 MNHEY, CDR2 SVGAGI. This CDR3 is CASLNRGLGGNTIYF. The CDR3 nucleotides read TGTGCCAGCCTTAACAGGGGGCTAGGTGGAAACACCATATATTTT.

The CDR3 DNA follows: TGCCGCGGGGCGGGGACAGGGGGTACCGGGGAGCTGTTTTTT. Its translation: CRGAGTGGTGELFF. This chain connects TRBV29-1 to TRBJ2-2, with TRBD1 matching 11 bases. In germline, CDR1 is SQVTM, CDR2 ANQGSEA. The CDR3 consists of 14 residues.

The gene calls are TRBV7-8 and TRBJ2-5; perhaps TRBD2 as D (6 bases). Germline V lookup: CDR1 SGHVS, CDR2 FQNEAQ. V was trimmed by 5 bases and J by 3 bases, leaving 13 bases between them. The CDR3 covers 14 residues. The chain's CDR3 is CASSLGEVKETQYF. Written as DNA, the CDR3 is TGTGCCAGCAGCCTTGGGGAGGTAAAAGAGACCCAGTACTTC.

V is TRBV7-2 and J is TRBJ2-2; D uncertain. Germline lookup yields CDR1 SGHTA and CDR2 FQGNSA. V lost 3 bases and J 7 bases, leaving 6 bases between the germline ends. This CDR3 is built from 12 residues. The CDR3 reads CASSFSVGELFF. CDR3 nucleotides: TGTGCCAGCAGCTTTTCGGTCGGGGAGCTGTTTTTT.

This clone was seen a single time. The rearrangement links TRBV4-1 to TRBJ2-7; D is unresolved. This CDR3 has 17 amino acids. Germline V CDR1 and CDR2: MGHRA, YSYEKL. The V and J ends lost 0 bases and 2 bases respectively, with 17 bases between them. This CDR3 is CASSQDVILSLTYEQYF. CDR3 coding DNA: TGCGCCAGCAGCCAAGACGTCATCCTATCCCTCACCTACGAGCAGTACTTC.

This rearrangement joins TRBV9 to TRBJ1-5; 7 bases match TRBD1. V trimming: 4 bases; J trimming: 0 bases; junction bases outside the gene matches: 4. The length of the CDR3 is 15 residues. Germline loops: CDR1 SGDLS, CDR2 YYNGEE. The CDR3 sequence is CASSRGQYSNQPQHF. The DNA for the CDR3 is TGTGCCAGCAGCCGGGGACAGTATAGCAATCAGCCCCAGCATTTT. The full variable domain, rest sourced from reference TRBV9 and TRBJ1-5, is DSGVTQTPKHLITATGQRVTLRCSPRSGDLSVYWYQQSLDQGLQFLIQYYNGEERAKGNILERFSAQQFPDLHSELNLSSLELGDSALYFCASSRGQYSNQPQHFGDGTRLSIL.

The V call is TRBV28, the J call TRBJ2-7, with TRBD2 identical over 9 bases. The V segment lost 5 bases and the J segment 3 bases; nucleotides outside the gene matches: 8. CDR1 and CDR2 (germline): MDHEN, SYDVKM. The CDR3 is 15 amino acids. In DNA, the CDR3 is TGTGCCAGCAGTCAGTCGCGGGGGGGATTCTACGAGCAGTACTTC. Its protein product is CASSQSRGGFYEQYF.

This clone was picked up one time. This sequence joins TRBV7-2 and TRBJ1-4; D possibly corresponds to TRBD1 (6 bases). Germline CDR1 SGHTA, CDR2 FQGNSA. CDR3 size: 13 residues. Trimming took off 4 bases at V and 10 bases at J, with 13 bases between the two ends. In DNA, the CDR3 is TGTGCCAGCAGCTCCAGGGGAGGGACAAAACTGTTTTTT. Its protein product is CASSSRGGTKLFF.

This clone was counted a single time. V and J are TRBV30 and TRBJ2-5; D gene uncertain. Trimming pared 1 base from V and 2 bases from J, leaving 2 bases between. The CDR3 is made up of 11 amino acids. CDR1 and CDR2 from the germline V gene are GTSNPN and SVGIG (reference sequence). The CDR3 region has the DNA TGTGCCTGGAGTGCTCAAGAGACCCAGTACTTC. Residues: CAWSAQETQYF.

The chain employs TRBV5-5 and TRBJ2-3; the match to TRBD1 covers 11 bases. V lost 4 bases, J lost 1 base, and 2 bases stayed unmatched. The CDR3 extends over 15 amino acids. CDR1 is SGHKS and CDR2 is YYEKEE in the germline V gene (reference sequence). For the CDR3, the DNA is TGTGCCAGCAGCCGGGGACAGGGGGGCACAGATACGCAGTATTTT. Translation: CASSRGQGGTDTQYF.

V is TRBV7-9 and J is TRBJ1-5; maybe TRBD1 (6 bases). Trimming pared 5 bases from V and 4 bases from J, leaving 12 bases between. Germline CDR1 reads SEHNR; CDR2 reads FQNEAQ (reference sequence). This CDR3 spans 14 amino acids. Here the CDR3 reads CASSPHQGNQPQHF. As DNA, the CDR3 is TGTGCCAGCAGCCCCCACCAGGGGAATCAGCCCCAGCATTTT.

CDR3 residues: CASSQEGQGSYEQYF. The CDR3 region has the DNA TGCGCCAGCAGCCAAGAGGGACAGGGGTCCTACGAGCAGTACTTC. This chain uses TRBV4-1 with TRBJ2-7; 10 bases map to TRBD1. This CDR3 comprises 15 residues. With 0 bases clipped from V and 1 base from J, the junction kept 0 bases outside the gene matches. Germline CDR1 reads MGHRA; CDR2 reads YSYEKL.

Notes on this clone: Other DNA sequences within the sample encode an identical CDR3. The V call is TRBV5-1, the J call TRBJ2-1, with 7 bases that match TRBD1. CDR1 and CDR2 (germline): SGHRS, YFSETQ. The CDR3 is 14 amino acids. The ends lost 4 bases at V and 6 bases at J; junction bases unmatched: 7. The CDR3 DNA follows: TGCGCCAGCAGCAGGGGGCAAGGAGTCAATGAGCAGTTCTTC. Translation gives CASSRGQGVNEQFF.

The chain joins TRBV18 to TRBJ1-1; D is possibly TRBD1 (6 bases). The V end lost 3 bases, the J end lost 1 base, and 15 bases lay between the germline ends. Germline lookup yields CDR1 KGHSH and CDR2 LQKENI. CDR3 length: 16 residues. CDR3 DNA: TGTGCCAGCTCACCGGGGGCAGGGAGGGGGAACACTGAAGCTTTCTTT. It is translated as CASSPGAGRGNTEAFF.

The rearrangement joins TRBV5-8 to TRBJ1-2, with D perhaps TRBD1 (5 bases). The V and J ends lost 2 bases and 5 bases respectively, with 7 bases between them. Germline-derived CDR1 and CDR2 are SGHTS and YDEGEE. The CDR3 contains 12 residues. The CDR3 region has the DNA TGTGCCAGCAGCTTTGGGACTTATGGCTACACCTTC. As protein: CASSFGTYGYTF. The full variable domain, with the rest looked up from reference TRBV5-8 and TRBJ1-2, is EAGVTQSPTHLIKTRGQQATLRCSPISGHTSVYWYQQALGLGLQFLLWYDEGEERNRGNFPPRFSGRQFPNYSSELNVNALELEDSALYLCASSFGTYGYTFGSGTRLTVV.

The chain joins TRBV2 to TRBJ1-4; D remains ambiguous. Trimming stripped 6 bases from V and 0 bases from J, with 8 bases between. Germline V gives CDR1 SNHLY, CDR2 FYNNEI. The CDR3 runs to 14 residues. For the CDR3, the DNA is TGTGCCAGCAGATTGGCAGCAACTAATGAAAAACTGTTTTTT. It encodes CASRLAATNEKLFF.

The chain joins TRBV12-3 or TRBV12-4 to TRBJ2-4, with D perhaps TRBD1 (5 bases). V lost 3 bases to trimming and J lost 8 bases, with 8 bases between them. The CDR3 runs to 12 residues. CDR3 in amino acids: CASSFVGDIQYF. The DNA for the CDR3 is TGTGCCAGCAGTTTTGTAGGGGACATTCAGTACTTC.

V is TRBV19 and J is TRBJ2-2; D gene unclear. Germline CDR1 and CDR2: LNHDA and SQIVND (reference sequence). V shed 11 bases and J shed 7 bases, with 17 bases lying between them. The CDR3 length is 13 residues. The CDR3, as DNA: TGTGCCTGCCGCCGCGGCCCGGGCGGGGAGCTGTTTTTT. Its translation: CACRRGPGGELFF.

For the CDR3, the DNA is TGCGCCAGCAGTCCCACCGGGACTAGGGGGCCCGAGCAGTACTTC. This codes for CASSPTGTRGPEQYF. The chain uses TRBV5-1 and TRBJ2-7, with a tentative D call TRBD2 (8 bases). The CDR3 is 15 amino acids. The V and J ends lost 5 bases and 6 bases respectively, with 21 bases between them. In germline, CDR1 is SGHRS, CDR2 YFSETQ.

As DNA, the CDR3 is TGCGCCAGCAGCCCCCGAAAGGAGGGTAACTATGGCTACACCTTC. It is translated as CASSPRKEGNYGYTF. The rearrangement links TRBV4-1 to TRBJ1-2, with D uncertain. CDR1 and CDR2 from the germline V gene are MGHRA and YSYEKL. The V end was cut by 4 bases, the J end by 1 base, with 13 bases between. This CDR3 has 15 amino acids.

The chain has TRBV3-1 (or the pseudogene TRBV3-2) and TRBJ2-7; maybe TRBD1 (6 bases). Germline assignment: CDR1 LGHDT and CDR2 YNNKEL (reference sequence). The CDR3 is 12 amino acids. Trimming removed 4 bases at V and 3 bases at J, with 7 bases between. This CDR3 reads CASSRTDYEQYF. For the CDR3, the DNA is TGTGCCAGCAGCCGGACAGACTACGAGCAGTACTTC.

Notes on this clone: At the DNA level, this CDR3 is encoded by other sequences in the same sample as well. V is TRBV5-1 and J is TRBJ1-6; 7 positions agree with TRBD1. The junction had 2 bases not matched to a gene; V was cut back by 0 bases and J by 5 bases. The CDR3 covers 15 residues. Germline CDR1 SGHRS, CDR2 YFSETQ. The DNA for the CDR3 is TGCGCCAGCAGCTTGGGACAGGGTAATAATTCACCCCTCCACTTT. This translates into CASSLGQGNNSPLHF.

This clone was counted a single time. The V and J genes are TRBV27 and TRBJ2-6; D is perhaps TRBD1 (5 bases). Germline V gene data show CDR1 as MNHEY and CDR2 as SMNVEV (reference sequence). Trimming took 5 bases from V and 0 from J, leaving 14 bases between them. CDR3 length equals 17 residues. The CDR3 region has the DNA TGTGCCAGCAGTATGGCAGGGATCAGCTCTGGGGCCAACGTCCTGACTTTC. It translates to CASSMAGISSGANVLTF.